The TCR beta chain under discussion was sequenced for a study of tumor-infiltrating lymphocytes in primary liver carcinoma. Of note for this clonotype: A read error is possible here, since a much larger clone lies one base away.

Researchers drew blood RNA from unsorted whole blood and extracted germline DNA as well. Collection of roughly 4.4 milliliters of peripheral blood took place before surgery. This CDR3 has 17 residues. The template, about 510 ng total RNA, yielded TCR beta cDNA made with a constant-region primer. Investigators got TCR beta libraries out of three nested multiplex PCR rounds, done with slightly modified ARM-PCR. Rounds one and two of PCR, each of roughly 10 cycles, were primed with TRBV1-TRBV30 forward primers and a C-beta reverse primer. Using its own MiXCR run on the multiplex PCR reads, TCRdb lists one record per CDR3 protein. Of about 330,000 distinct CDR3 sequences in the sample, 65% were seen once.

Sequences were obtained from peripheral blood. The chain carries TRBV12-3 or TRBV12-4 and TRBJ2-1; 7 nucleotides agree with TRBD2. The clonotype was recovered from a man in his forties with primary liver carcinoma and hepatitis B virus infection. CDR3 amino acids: CVSSLLLSGTPTNEQFF. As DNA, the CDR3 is TGTGTCAGCAGTTTACTGTTGAGCGGGACCCCTACCAATGAGCAGTTCTTC.